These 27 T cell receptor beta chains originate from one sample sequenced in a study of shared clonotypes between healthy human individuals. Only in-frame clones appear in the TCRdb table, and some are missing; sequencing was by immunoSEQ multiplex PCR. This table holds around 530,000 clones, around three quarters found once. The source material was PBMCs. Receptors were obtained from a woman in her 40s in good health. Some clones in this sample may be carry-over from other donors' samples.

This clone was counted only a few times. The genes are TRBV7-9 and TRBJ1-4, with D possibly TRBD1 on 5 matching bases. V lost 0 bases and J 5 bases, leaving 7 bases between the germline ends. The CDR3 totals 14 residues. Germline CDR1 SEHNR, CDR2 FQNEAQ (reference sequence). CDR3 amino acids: CASSLADRNEKLFF. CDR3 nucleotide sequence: TGTGCCAGCAGCTTAGCAGACAGAAATGAAAAACTGTTTTTT.

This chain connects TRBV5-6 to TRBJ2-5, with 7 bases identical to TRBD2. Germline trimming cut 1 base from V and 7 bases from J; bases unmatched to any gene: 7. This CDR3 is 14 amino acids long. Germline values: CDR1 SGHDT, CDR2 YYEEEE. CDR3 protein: CASSLLAGRGTQYF. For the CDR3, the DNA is TGTGCCAGCAGCTTGTTAGCGGGTCGAGGGACCCAGTACTTC.

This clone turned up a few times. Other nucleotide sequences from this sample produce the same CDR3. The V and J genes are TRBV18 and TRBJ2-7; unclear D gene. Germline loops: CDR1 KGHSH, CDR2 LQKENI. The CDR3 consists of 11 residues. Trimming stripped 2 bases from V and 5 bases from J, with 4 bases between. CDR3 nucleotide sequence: TGTGCCAGCTCACCAGGCCACGAGCAGTACTTC. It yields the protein CASSPGHEQYF.

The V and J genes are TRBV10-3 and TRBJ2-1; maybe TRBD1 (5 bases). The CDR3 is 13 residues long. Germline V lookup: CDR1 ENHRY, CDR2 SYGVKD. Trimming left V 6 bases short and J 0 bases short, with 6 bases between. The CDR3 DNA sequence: TGTGCCATCAGGGACACCTCCTACAATGAGCAGTTCTTC. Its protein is CAIRDTSYNEQFF.

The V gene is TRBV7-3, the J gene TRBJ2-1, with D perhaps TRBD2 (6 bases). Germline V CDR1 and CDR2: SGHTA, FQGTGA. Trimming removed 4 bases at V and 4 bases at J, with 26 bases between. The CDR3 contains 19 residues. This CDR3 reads CASSSTISGAAGPYNEQFF. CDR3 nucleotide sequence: TGTGCCAGCAGCTCAACGATTTCGGGAGCAGCGGGTCCTTACAATGAGCAGTTCTTC.

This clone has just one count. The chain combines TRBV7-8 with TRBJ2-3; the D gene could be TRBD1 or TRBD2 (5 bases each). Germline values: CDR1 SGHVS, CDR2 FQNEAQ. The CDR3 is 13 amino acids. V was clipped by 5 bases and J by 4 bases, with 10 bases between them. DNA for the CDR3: TGTGCCAGCAGCATTCAGGGAGCAGATACGCAGTATTTT. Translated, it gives CASSIQGADTQYF.

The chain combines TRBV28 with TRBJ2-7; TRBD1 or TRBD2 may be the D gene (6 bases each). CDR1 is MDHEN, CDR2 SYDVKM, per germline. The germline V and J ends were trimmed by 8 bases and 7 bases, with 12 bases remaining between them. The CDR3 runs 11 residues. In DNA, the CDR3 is TGTGCCAGCTGGGGGGCGCGGGAGCAGTACTTC. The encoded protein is CASWGAREQYF.

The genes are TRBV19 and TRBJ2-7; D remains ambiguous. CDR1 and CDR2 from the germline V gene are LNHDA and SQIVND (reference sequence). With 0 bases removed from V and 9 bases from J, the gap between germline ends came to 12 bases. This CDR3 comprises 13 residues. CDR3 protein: CASSIDRQNGQYF. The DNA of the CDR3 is TGTGCCAGTAGTATAGATCGACAAAACGGGCAGTACTTC.

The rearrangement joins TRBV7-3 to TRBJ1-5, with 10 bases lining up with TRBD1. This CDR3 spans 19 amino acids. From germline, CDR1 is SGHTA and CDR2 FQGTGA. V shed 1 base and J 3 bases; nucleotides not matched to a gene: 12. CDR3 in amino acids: CASSLRELTGGFPNQPQHF. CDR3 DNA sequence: TGTGCCAGCAGCTTAAGGGAGCTGACAGGGGGCTTCCCCAATCAGCCCCAGCATTTT.

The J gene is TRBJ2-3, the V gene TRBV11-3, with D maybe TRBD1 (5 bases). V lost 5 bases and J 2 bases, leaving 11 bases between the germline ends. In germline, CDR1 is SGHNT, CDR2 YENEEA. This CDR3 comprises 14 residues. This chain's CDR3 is CASSPDRNTDTQYF. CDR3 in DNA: TGTGCCAGCAGCCCCGACAGAAACACAGATACGCAGTATTTT. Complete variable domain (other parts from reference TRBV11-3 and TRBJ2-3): EAGVVQSPRYKIIEKKQPVAFWCNPISGHNTLYWYLQNLGQGPELLIRYENEEAVDDSQLPKDRFSAERLKGVDSTLKIQPAELGDSAVYLCASSPDRNTDTQYFGPGTRLTVL.

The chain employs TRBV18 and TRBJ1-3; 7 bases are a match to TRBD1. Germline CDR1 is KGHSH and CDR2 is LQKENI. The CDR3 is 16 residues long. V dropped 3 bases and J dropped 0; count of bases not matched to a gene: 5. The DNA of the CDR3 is TGTGCCAGCTCACCCGCGACAGGGAACTCTGGAAACACCATATATTTT. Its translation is CASSPATGNSGNTIYF.

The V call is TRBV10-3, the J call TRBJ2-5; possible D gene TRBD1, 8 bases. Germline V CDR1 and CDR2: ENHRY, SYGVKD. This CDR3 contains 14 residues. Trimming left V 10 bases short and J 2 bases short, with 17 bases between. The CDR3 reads CATRGQGGQETQYF. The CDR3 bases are TGTGCCACAAGAGGACAGGGAGGGCAAGAGACCCAGTACTTC.

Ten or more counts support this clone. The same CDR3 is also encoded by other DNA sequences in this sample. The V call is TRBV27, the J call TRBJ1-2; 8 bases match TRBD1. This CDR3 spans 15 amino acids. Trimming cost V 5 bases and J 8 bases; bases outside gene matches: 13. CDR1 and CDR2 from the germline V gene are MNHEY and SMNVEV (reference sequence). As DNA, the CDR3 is TGTGCCAGCAGTGCCCTCCGACAGGGGTCGGGAGGCTACACCTTC. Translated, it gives CASSALRQGSGGYTF.

The chain's CDR3 is CASSQDSGTGLTGELFF. The CDR3 nucleotides read TGCGCCAGCAGCCAAGATTCGGGGACAGGGCTCACCGGGGAGCTGTTTTTT. The chain is built from TRBV4-1 and TRBJ2-2; 9 nucleotides match TRBD1. Germline V CDR1 and CDR2: MGHRA, YSYEKL. The CDR3 covers 17 residues. With 0 bases clipped from V and 4 bases from J, the junction kept 6 bases outside the gene matches.

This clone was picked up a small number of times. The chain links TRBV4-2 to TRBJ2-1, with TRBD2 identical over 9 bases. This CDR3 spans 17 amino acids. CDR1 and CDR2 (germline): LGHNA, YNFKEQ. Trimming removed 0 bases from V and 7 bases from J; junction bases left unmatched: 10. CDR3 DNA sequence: TGTGCCAGCAGCCAAGATCTCAGGGCGGGAGGGGGGAATGAGCAGTTCTTC. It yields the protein CASSQDLRAGGGNEQFF.

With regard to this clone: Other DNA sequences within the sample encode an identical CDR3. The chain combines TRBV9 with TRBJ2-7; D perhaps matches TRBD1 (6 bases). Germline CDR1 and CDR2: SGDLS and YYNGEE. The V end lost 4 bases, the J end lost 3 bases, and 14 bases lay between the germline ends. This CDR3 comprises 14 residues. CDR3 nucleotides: TGTGCCAGCAGCCCTCGGACAGAAAGCTACGAGCAGTACTTC. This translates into CASSPRTESYEQYF.

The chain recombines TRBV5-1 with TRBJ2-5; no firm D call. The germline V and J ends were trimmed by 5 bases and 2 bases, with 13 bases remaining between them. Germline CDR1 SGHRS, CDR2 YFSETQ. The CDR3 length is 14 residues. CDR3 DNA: TGCGCCAGCAGACAAGGATACCAGCAAGAGACCCAGTACTTC. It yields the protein CASRQGYQQETQYF.

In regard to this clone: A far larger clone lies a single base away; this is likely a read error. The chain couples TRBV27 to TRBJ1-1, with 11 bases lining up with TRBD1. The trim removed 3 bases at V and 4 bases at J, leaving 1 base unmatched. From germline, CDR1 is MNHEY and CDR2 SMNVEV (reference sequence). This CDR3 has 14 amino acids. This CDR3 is CASSFGTGGTEAFF. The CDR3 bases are TGTGCCAGCAGTTTCGGGACAGGGGGCACTGAAGCTTTCTTT.

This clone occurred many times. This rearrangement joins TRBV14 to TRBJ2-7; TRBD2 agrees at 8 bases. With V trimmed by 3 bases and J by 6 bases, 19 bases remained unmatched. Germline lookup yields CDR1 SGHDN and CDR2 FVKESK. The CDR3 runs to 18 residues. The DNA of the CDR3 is TGTGCCAGCAGCCACCGGAAAAAAGCGGGAGCCCCCCTGGGCGAGCAGTACTTC. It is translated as CASSHRKKAGAPLGEQYF.

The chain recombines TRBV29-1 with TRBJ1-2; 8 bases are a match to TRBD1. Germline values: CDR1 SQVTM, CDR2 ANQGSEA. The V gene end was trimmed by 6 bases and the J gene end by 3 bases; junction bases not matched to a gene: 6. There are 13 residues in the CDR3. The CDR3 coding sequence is TGCAGCGTGGGGGTGACAGGGGACTATGGCTACACCTTC. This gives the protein CSVGVTGDYGYTF.

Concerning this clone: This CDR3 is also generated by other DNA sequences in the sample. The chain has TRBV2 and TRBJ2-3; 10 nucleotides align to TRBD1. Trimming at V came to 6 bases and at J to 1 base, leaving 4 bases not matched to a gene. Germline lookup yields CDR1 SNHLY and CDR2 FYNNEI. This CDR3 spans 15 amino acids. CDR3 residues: CASRSGTGGTDTQYF. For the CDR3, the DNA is TGTGCCAGCAGATCCGGGACAGGGGGCACAGATACGCAGTATTTT.

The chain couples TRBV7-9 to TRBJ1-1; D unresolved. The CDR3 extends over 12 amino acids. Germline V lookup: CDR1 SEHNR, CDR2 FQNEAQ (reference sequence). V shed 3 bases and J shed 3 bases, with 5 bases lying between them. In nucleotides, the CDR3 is TGTGCCAGCAGCTTCACGCACACTGAAGCTTTCTTT. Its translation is CASSFTHTEAFF.

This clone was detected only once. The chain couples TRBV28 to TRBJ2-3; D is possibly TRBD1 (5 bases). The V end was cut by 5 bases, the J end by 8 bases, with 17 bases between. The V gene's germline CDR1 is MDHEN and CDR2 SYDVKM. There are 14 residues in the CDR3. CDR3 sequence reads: CASSAPPTGATQYF. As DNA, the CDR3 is TGTGCCAGCAGTGCCCCCCCTACAGGTGCTACGCAGTATTTT.

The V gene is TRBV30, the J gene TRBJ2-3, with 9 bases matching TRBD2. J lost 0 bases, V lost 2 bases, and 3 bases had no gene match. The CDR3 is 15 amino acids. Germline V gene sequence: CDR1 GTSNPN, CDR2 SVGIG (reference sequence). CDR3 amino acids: CAWSRAGGSTDTQYF. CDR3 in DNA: TGTGCCTGGAGTAGAGCGGGAGGAAGCACAGATACGCAGTATTTT.

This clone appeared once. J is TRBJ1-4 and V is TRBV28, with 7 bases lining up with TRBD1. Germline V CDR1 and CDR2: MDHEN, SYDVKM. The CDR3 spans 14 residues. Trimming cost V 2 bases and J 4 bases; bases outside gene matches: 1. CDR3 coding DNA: TGTGCCAGCAGTTTAAGACAGGGTAATGAAAAACTGTTTTTT. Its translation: CASSLRQGNEKLFF.

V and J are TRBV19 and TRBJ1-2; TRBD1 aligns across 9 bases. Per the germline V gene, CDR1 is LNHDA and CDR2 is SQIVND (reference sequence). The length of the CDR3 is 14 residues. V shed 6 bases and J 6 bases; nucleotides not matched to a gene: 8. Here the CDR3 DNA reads TGTGCCAGTAGAGTATCCCGGGACAGGGATGGCTACACCTTC. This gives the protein CASRVSRDRDGYTF.

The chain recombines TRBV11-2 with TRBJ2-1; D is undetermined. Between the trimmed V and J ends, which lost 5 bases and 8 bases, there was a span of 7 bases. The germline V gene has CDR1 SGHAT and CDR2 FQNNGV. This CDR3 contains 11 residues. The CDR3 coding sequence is TGTGCCAGCAGCCCACGGGATGAGCAGTTCTTC. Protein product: CASSPRDEQFF.